The clone carrying this T cell receptor beta chain has more than one count but fewer than ten. The antigen remains undetermined. An absence of ophthalmopathy progression within 18 months meant stable Graves' hyperthyroidism. Patients having uncontrolled infection, another autoimmune disease, pregnancy or lactation were not included. The V and J ends lost 1 base and 10 bases respectively, with 12 bases between them. The CDR3 spans 13 residues. Germline V CDR1 and CDR2: SGHTS, YDEGEE. The data stem from a study of T cells in Graves' hyperthyroidism and ophthalmopathy. TCR beta CDR3 regions were amplified from RNA. The HTBI primer set served for first-round RT-PCR of the TCR CDR3. Each CDR3 protein is one row after TCRdb ran MiXCR on the multiplex PCR reads. The sample has 340,000 or so distinct CDR3 sequences; about 18% are singletons. Study observations and caveats: Among thyroid clonotypes expanded above 0.001, most also appeared in blood.

Input material: blood. The rearrangement links TRBV5-8 to TRBJ2-1; D is uncertain. The receptor comes from a woman between 45 and 65 years old with Graves' hyperthyroidism. Here the CDR3 reads CASSLSTLGEQFF. The CDR3 coding sequence is TGTGCCAGCAGCTTGTCAACCCTCGGGGAGCAGTTCTTC.